The T cell receptor beta chain described here comes from a study of blood T cells in healthy people across ages. This clonotype was counted a few times. Its matching antigen is unknown. Sample-barcoded 5' priming and a J-beta primer mix drove a second PCR of roughly 6 to 12 cycles. All cDNA molecules were each tagged by a template-switch adaptor with 12 random nucleotides. TCRdb passed the 5' RACE reads through MiXCR, listing each CDR3 protein once. The table records over 1,200,000 distinct CDR3 sequences, almost 60% of them present only once. Findings and caveats of the study: With age, beta diversity per million T cells declined roughly linearly, significantly by 40 to 50.

Per the germline V gene, CDR1 is SGHRS and CDR2 is YFSETQ. The CDR3 loop spans 15 amino acids. The V gene end was trimmed by 2 bases and the J gene end by 4 bases; junction bases not matched to a gene: 6. Sample: blood. This chain joins TRBV5-1 and TRBJ2-5; 9 positions agree with TRBD1. This TCR derives from a young man in good health. The CDR3 bases are TGCGCCAGCAGCTTACAACCGGGACAGGGAGAGACCCAGTACTTC. Translating it yields CASSLQPGQGETQYF.